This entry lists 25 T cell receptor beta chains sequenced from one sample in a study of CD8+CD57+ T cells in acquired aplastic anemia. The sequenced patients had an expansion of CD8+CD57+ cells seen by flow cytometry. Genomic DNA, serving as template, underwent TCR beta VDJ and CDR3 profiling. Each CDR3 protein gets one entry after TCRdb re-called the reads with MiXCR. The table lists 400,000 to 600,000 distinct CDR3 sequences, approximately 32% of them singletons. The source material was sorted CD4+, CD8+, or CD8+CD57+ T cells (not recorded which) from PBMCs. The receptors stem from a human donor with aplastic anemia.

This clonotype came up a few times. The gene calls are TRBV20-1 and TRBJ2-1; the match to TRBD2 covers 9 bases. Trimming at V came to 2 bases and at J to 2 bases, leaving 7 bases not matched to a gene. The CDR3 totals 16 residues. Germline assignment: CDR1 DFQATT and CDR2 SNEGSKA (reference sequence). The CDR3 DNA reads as TGCAGTGCTAGACTAGCGGGGCGCTTGACCTACAATGAGCAGTTCTTC. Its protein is CSARLAGRLTYNEQFF.

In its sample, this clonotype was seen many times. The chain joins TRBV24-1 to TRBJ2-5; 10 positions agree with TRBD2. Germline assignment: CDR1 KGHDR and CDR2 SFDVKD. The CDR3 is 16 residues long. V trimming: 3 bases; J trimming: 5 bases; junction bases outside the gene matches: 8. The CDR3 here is CATSDPPASGSETQYF. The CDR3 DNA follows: TGTGCCACCAGTGATCCCCCTGCTAGCGGGAGTGAGACCCAGTACTTC.

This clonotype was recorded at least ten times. The chain's CDR3 is CASSESTLVSDTQYF. The CDR3 nucleotides read TGCGCCAGCAGTGAGTCGACTCTGGTATCAGATACGCAGTATTTT. The gene calls are TRBV10-1 and TRBJ2-3; D remains unclear. This CDR3 has 15 residues. Per germline, CDR1 WNHNN and CDR2 SYGVQD (reference sequence). V was trimmed by 0 bases and J by 4 bases, leaving 11 bases between them.

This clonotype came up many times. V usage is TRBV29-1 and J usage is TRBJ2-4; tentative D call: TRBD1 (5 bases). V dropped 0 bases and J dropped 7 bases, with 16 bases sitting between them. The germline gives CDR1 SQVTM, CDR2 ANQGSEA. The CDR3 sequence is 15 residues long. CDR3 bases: TGCAGCGTTGAAGATTGGGCAGGGAAGGGGAACATTCAGTACTTC. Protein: CSVEDWAGKGNIQYF.

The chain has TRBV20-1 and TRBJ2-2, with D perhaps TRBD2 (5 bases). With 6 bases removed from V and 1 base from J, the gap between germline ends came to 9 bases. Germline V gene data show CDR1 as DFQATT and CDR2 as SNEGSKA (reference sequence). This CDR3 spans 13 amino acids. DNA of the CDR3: TGCAGTGCCCTGGCGGGGAACACCGGGGAGCTGTTTTTT. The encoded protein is CSALAGNTGELFF.

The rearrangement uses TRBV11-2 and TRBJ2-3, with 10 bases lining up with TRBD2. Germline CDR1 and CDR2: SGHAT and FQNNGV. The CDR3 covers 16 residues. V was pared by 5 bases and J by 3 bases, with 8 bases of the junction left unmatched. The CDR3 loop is CASSNIAGGGTDTQYF. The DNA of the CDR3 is TGTGCCAGCAGCAATATAGCGGGGGGCGGTACAGATACGCAGTATTTT.

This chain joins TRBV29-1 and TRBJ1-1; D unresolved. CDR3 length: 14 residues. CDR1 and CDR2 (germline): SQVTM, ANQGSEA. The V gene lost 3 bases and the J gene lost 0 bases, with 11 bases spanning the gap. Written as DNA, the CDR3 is TGCAGCGTTGAGTGGTCAGGAATGAACACTGAAGCTTTCTTT. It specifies CSVEWSGMNTEAFF.

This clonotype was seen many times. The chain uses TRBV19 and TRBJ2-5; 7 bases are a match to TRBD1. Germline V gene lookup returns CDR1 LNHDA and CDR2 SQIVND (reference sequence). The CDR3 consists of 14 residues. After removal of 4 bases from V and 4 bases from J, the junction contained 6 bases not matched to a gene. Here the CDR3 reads CASSTTGSGETQYF. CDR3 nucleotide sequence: TGTGCCAGTAGTACGACAGGGAGCGGAGAGACCCAGTACTTC.

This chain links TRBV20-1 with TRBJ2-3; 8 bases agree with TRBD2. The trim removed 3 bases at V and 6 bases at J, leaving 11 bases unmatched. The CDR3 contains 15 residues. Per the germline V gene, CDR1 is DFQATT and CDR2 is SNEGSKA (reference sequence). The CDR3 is CSASEAGGRGDTQYF. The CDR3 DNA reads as TGCAGTGCTAGCGAGGCGGGGGGCCGGGGGGATACGCAGTATTTT.

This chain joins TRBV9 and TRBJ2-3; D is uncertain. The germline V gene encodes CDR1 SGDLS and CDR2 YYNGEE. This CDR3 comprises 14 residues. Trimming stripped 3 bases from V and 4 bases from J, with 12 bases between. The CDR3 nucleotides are TGTGCCAGCAGCGCAACCGACTTGGCAGATACGCAGTATTTT. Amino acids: CASSATDLADTQYF. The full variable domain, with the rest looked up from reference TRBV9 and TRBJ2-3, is DSGVTQTPKHLITATGQRVTLRCSPRSGDLSVYWYQQSLDQGLQFLIQYYNGEERAKGNILERFSAQQFPDLHSELNLSSLELGDSALYFCASSATDLADTQYFGPGTRLTVL.

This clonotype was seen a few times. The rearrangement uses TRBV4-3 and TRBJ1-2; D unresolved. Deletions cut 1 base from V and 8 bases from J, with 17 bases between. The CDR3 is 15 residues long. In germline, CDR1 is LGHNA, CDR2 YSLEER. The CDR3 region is CASSQADLAMRGYTF. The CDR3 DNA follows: TGCGCCAGCAGCCAAGCGGACCTTGCTATGAGGGGCTACACCTTC.

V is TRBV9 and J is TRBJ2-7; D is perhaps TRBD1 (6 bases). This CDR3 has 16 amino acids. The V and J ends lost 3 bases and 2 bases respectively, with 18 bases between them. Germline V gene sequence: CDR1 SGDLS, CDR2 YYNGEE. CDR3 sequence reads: CASSAGHLEGPYEQYF. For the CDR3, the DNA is TGTGCCAGCAGCGCGGGACACCTAGAGGGTCCCTACGAGCAGTACTTC. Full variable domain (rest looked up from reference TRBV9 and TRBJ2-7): DSGVTQTPKHLITATGQRVTLRCSPRSGDLSVYWYQQSLDQGLQFLIQYYNGEERAKGNILERFSAQQFPDLHSELNLSSLELGDSALYFCASSAGHLEGPYEQYFGPGTRLTVT.

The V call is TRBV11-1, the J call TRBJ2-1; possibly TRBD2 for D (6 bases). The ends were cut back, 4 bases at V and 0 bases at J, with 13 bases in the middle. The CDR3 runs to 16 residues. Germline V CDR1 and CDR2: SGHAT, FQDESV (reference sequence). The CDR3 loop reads CASSYAGTYSYNEQFF. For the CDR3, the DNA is TGTGCCAGCAGCTACGCCGGGACTTACTCCTACAATGAGCAGTTCTTC.

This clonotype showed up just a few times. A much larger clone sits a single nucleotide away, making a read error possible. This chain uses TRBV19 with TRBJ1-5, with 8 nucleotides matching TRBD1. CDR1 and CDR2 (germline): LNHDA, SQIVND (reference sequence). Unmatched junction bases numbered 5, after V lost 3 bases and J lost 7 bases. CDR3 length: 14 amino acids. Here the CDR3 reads CASSIITGGQPQHF. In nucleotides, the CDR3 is TGTGCCAGTAGTATTATAACAGGGGGGCAGCCCCAGCATTTT.

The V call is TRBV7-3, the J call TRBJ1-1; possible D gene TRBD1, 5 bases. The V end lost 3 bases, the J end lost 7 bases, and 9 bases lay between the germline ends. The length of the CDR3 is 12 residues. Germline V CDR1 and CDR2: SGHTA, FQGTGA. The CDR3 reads CASSLVGVEAFF. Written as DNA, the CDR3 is TGTGCCAGCAGCTTGGTGGGGGTTGAAGCTTTCTTT.

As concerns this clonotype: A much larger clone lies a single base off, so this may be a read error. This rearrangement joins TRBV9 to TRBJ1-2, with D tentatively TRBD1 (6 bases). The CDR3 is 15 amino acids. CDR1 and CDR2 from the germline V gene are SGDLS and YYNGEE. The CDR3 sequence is CASSVVLEGGNGCTF. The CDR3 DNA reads TGTGCCAGCAGCGTAGTCCTCGAAGGGGGGAACGGCTGCACCTTC.

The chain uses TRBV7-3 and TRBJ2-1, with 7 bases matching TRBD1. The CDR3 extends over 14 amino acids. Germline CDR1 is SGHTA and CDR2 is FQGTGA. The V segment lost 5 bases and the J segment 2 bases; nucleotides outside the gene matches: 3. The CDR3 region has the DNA TGTGCCAGCAGCCTCAGGGGGACCTACAATGAGCAGTTCTTC. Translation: CASSLRGTYNEQFF.

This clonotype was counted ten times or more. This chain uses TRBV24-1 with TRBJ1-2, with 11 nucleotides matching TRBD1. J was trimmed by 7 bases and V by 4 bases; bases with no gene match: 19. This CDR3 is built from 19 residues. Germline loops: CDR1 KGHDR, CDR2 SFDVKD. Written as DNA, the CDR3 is TGTGCCACCAGTGACTCCGGACAGGGGGCCCTATCGAGTTGGGGTGGCTACACCTTC. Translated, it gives CATSDSGQGALSSWGGYTF.

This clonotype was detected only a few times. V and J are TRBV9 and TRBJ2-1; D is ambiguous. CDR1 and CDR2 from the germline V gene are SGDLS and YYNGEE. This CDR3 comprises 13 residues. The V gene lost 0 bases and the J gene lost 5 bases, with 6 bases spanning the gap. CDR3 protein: CASSVALDNEQFF. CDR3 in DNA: TGTGCCAGCAGCGTAGCATTGGACAATGAGCAGTTCTTC.

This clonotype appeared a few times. As DNA, the CDR3 is TGTGCCAGCAGACGGACCCTAGCGGGGGATTCCTACGAGCAGTACTTC. Translated: CASRRTLAGDSYEQYF. The chain couples TRBV6-1 to TRBJ2-7; 10 positions agree with TRBD2. With 6 bases clipped from V and 1 base from J, the junction kept 9 bases outside the gene matches. Germline V gene sequence: CDR1 MNHNS, CDR2 SASEGT. This CDR3 region has 16 residues.

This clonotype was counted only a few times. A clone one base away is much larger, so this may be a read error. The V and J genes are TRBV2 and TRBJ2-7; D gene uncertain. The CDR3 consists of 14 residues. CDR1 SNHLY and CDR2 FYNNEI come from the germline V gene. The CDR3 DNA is TGTGCCAGCAATGAAAACGATTTCTCCTACGAGCAGTACTTC. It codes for CASNENDFSYEQYF.

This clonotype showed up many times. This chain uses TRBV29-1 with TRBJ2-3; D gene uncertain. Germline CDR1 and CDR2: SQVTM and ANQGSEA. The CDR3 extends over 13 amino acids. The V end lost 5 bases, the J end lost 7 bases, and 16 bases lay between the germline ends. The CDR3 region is CSVNLQRGNTQYF. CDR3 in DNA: TGCAGCGTTAATTTACAGCGCGGCAATACGCAGTATTTT.

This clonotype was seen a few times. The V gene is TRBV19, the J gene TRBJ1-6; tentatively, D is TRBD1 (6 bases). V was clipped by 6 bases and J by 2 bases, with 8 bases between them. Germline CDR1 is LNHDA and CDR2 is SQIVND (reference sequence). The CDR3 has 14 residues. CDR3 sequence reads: CASRGGAYNSPLHF. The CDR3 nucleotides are TGTGCCAGTAGGGGGGGCGCCTATAATTCACCCCTCCACTTT.

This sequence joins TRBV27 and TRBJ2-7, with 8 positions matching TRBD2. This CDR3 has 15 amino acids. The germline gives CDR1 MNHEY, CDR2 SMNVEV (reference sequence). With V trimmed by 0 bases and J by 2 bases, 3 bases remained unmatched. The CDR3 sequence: CASSLSSGVTYEQYF. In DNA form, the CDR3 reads TGTGCCAGCAGTTTATCTAGCGGGGTAACCTACGAGCAGTACTTC.

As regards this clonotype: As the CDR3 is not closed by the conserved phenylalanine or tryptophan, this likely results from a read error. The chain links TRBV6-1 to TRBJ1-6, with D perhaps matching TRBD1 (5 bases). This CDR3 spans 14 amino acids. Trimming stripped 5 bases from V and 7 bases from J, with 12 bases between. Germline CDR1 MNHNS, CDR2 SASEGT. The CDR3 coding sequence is TGTGCCAGCAGTCATCAGGGCAGCAATTCACCCCTCCACCTT. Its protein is CASSHQGSNSPLHL.